This is a list of T cell receptor beta chains from one sample in a study of blood T cell repertoires in COVID-19. TCRdb's table, derived via immunoSEQ multiplex PCR, lists solely in-frame clones and lacks some. The sample contains roughly 450,000 clones, around 90% of which appear only once. Material: PBMCs or T cells enriched from blood (not recorded which). The receptors were gathered from a man between 18 and 35 years old who had recovered from COVID-19. Each CDR3 is given with its conserved first and last residue. Each record gives: V gene, clone size, D gene, CDR3 length, J gene, CDR3 DNA, CDR3 protein. A D gene is named only where the DNA matches it firmly. Expanded clones are given a class, and other clones once, few, many or no size at all.

TRBV15	.	.	14	TRBJ1-3	TGTGCCACCACCCCGGACAGCCTTGGAAACACCATATATTTT	CATTPDSLGNTIYF
TRBV27	.	.	14	TRBJ1-2	TGTGCCAGCGTATCCCCCCTCGCGGGGAAAGGCTACACCTTC	CASVSPLAGKGYTF
TRBV19	.	TRBD1	14	TRBJ1-5	TGTGCCAGTACCCCGGGACAGGGACGCATACCCCAGCATTTT	CASTPGQGRIPQHF
TRBV6-5	few	.	13	TRBJ2-1	TGTGCCAGCAGGCTAAGCTCCTACAATGAGCAGTTCTTC	CASRLSSYNEQFF
TRBV11-2	.	.	14	TRBJ2-5	TGTGCCAGCAGCCTCGACAGCTTTGGCGGGACCCAGTACTTC	CASSLDSFGGTQYF
TRBV5-1	.	.	12	TRBJ1-2	TGCGCCAGCAGCTTGGACAGGGCGGGCTACACCTTC	CASSLDRAGYTF
TRBV18	.	.	17	TRBJ2-2	TGTGCCAGCTCACCAGATATCGGGGGGCCCCCAGGCGGGGAGCTGTTTTTT	CASSPDIGGPPGGELFF
TRBV30	.	.	14	TRBJ1-3	TGTGCCGGTATTCCAGGGGTTGGAGGAAACACCATATATTTT	CAGIPGVGGNTIYF
TRBV28	.	.	15	TRBJ1-4	TGTGCCAGCAGTGTCAGACGGGCAACTAATGAAAAACTGTTTTTT	CASSVRRATNEKLFF
TRBV6-5	.	.	15	TRBJ1-1	TGTGCCAGCAGTTACTCGACCGTCGGGGGCACTGAAGCTTTCTTT	CASSYSTVGGTEAFF
TRBV4-1	.	.	15	TRBJ2-5	TGCGCCAGCAGCCAAGTTCCGTTGGGGGGAGAGACCCAGTACTTC	CASSQVPLGGETQYF
TRBV11-3	once	TRBD1	13	TRBJ2-3	TGTGCCAGCAGTTTAGACAGGGCCGATACGCAGTATTTT	CASSLDRADTQYF
TRBV23-1	.	TRBD1	19	TRBJ1-5	TGCGCCAGCAGTTACGGGGACAGGGATCTTGTTCAGAGCAATCAGCCCCAGCATTTT	CASSYGDRDLVQSNQPQHF
TRBV6-5	.	TRBD1	15	TRBJ1-2	TGTGCCAGCAACGACGCTTATCAGGGGGCGCGGGGCTACACCTTC	CASNDAYQGARGYTF
TRBV5-1	.	.	13	TRBJ2-1	TGCGCCAGCAGCTTCAGTACCTACAATGAGCAGTTCTTC	CASSFSTYNEQFF
TRBV19	.	.	15	TRBJ1-2	TGTGCCAGTAGTATGGGGGCCGGCCATAACTATGGCTACACCTTC	CASSMGAGHNYGYTF
TRBV29-1	.	TRBD1	12	TRBJ2-5	TGCAGCGTTTGGGACAGAGGGGAGACCCAGTACTTC	CSVWDRGETQYF
TRBV7-8	once	.	14	TRBJ2-5	TGTGCCAGCAGCTTATACGCCGAGGGCGGCGGCCAGTACTTC	CASSLYAEGGGQYF
TRBV11-2	.	.	15	TRBJ1-2	TGTGCCAGCAGCTTACATCTAGGGGGTGGCTATGGCTACACCTTC	CASSLHLGGGYGYTF
TRBV19	once	TRBD1	16	TRBJ1-1	TGTGCCAGTAGTATAGTCACCGGGACAGCGAACACTGAAGCTTTCTTT	CASSIVTGTANTEAFF
TRBV14	.	.	14	TRBJ1-1	TGTGCCAGCAGCCCGCCCGGGAGCCACACTGAAGCTTTCTTT	CASSPPGSHTEAFF
TRBV7-9	.	TRBD1	14	TRBJ1-1	TGTGCCAGCAGCACGACAGGGGATCACACTGAAGCTTTCTTT	CASSTTGDHTEAFF
TRBV10-3	once	.	14	TRBJ2-3	TGTGCCATCAGTTTCGGAAGCGTCACAGATACGCAGTATTTT	CAISFGSVTDTQYF
TRBV4-2	.	.	15	TRBJ2-1	TGTGCCAGCAGCCAAGATAGCGGCTCCTACAATGAGCAGTTCTTC	CASSQDSGSYNEQFF
TRBV24-1	.	.	15	TRBJ2-6	TGTGCCACCAGTTCGGGGTCCTCTGGGGCCAACGTCCTGACTTTC	CATSSGSSGANVLTF
TRBV25-1	once	.	12	TRBJ1-2	TGTGCCAGCAGCCTTAGTGGGGGGGGCTACACCTTC	CASSLSGGGYTF
TRBV11-2	.	TRBD2	16	TRBJ2-5	TGTGCCAGCAGCTTAGTGGGTAGCGGGGGCGAGGAGACCCAGTACTTC	CASSLVGSGGEETQYF
TRBV29-1	.	TRBD2	15	TRBJ2-3	TGCAGCGTTCAGCTAGCGGGAGATAGCACAGATACGCAGTATTTT	CSVQLAGDSTDTQYF
TRBV12-2	.	.	15	TRBJ2-1	TGTGCAAGTCGCTTAGCCCGATTTACCGGTGAGCAGCAGTTCTTC	CASRLARFTGEQQFF
TRBV6-1	.	TRBD2	17	TRBJ2-5	TGTGCCAGCAGTGCACCAACTAGCGGGTACGACCAAGAGACCCAGTACTTC	CASSAPTSGYDQETQYF
TRBV5-1	once	.	15	TRBJ1-1	TGCGCCAGCAGCTTATCCCCCAGTGAAAACACTGAAGCTTTCTTT	CASSLSPSENTEAFF
TRBV5-5	once	TRBD1	15	TRBJ1-4	TGTGCCAGCAGCGTACAGGGGTTTCCTAATGAAAAACTGTTTTTT	CASSVQGFPNEKLFF
TRBV5-1	.	TRBD2	15	TRBJ2-7	TGCGCCAGCAGCGCCGGGACTAGCGGCTCCTACGAGCAGTACTTC	CASSAGTSGSYEQYF
TRBV5-1	.	.	14	TRBJ2-2	TGCGCCAGCAGCTTGGGGCAATACACCGGGGAGCTGTTTTTT	CASSLGQYTGELFF
TRBV15	.	.	14	TRBJ1-5	TGTGCCACCAGCGGGTCAGGGAAATATCAGCCCCAGCATTTT	CATSGSGKYQPQHF
TRBV5-4	.	TRBD1	14	TRBJ2-2	TGTGCCAGCAGACAGGGGGCGAGCACCGGGGAGCTGTTTTTT	CASRQGASTGELFF
TRBV5-1	.	TRBD1	15	TRBJ2-1	TGCGCCAGCAGCATCCCGGGACAGGGTAAGAATGAGCAGTTCTTC	CASSIPGQGKNEQFF
TRBV9	.	.	15	TRBJ1-6	TGTGCCAGCAGCGTAGACCCCACTCCTAATTCACCCCTCCACTTT	CASSVDPTPNSPLHF
TRBV6-1	.	.	12	TRBJ1-2	TGTGCCAGCAGTGACCTATACCGGGAGCCGAACTTC	CASSDLYREPNF
TRBV27	.	.	15	TRBJ2-5	TGTGCCAGCAGTTTCCGGGGATCATCTGGGGAGACCCAGTACTTC	CASSFRGSSGETQYF
TRBV10-3	.	.	15	TRBJ1-5	TGTGCCATCAGTGATGAGGGCTTCAGCAATCAGCCCCAGCATTTT	CAISDEGFSNQPQHF
TRBV28	once	.	15	TRBJ1-1	TGTGCCAGCAGTCTGCGACATACCATGAACACTGAAGCTTTCTTT	CASSLRHTMNTEAFF
TRBV10-2	.	TRBD1	14	TRBJ2-7	TGCGCCAGCAGGGGGACAGGCGCTTCCTACGAGCAGTACTTC	CASRGTGASYEQYF
TRBV19	once	TRBD1	14	TRBJ1-1	TGTGCCAGTAATACAGGGGTTCCTAACACTGAAGCTTTCTTT	CASNTGVPNTEAFF
TRBV29-1	.	.	15	TRBJ1-1	TGCAGCGTTGAACTTCGGAGCCGCATGAACACTGAAGCTTTCTTT	CSVELRSRMNTEAFF
TRBV14	.	.	13	TRBJ2-5	TGTGCCAGCAGCCAAACACGGAGGGAGACCCAGTACTTC	CASSQTRRETQYF
TRBV21-1	.	.	14	TRBJ1-2	TGTGCCAGCCGCCAAACAGAGCAAGTTGGTGGCTACACCTTC	CASRQTEQVGGYTF
TRBV4-1	once	.	16	TRBJ1-3	TGCGCCAGCAGCCAAGATCTCGGGGGGCTCGGAAACACCATATATTTT	CASSQDLGGLGNTIYF
TRBV9	.	TRBD1	15	TRBJ1-2	TGTGCCAGCAGCGTGAGCCGGGACAGGGACTATGGCTACACCTTC	CASSVSRDRDYGYTF
TRBV9	.	.	15	TRBJ1-4	TGTGCCAGCAGCGTAGAGATATCGGGGGATGAAAAACTGTTTTTT	CASSVEISGDEKLFF